This entry lists 32 T cell receptor beta chains sequenced from one sample in a study of vaccination and CD4 T cells after COVID-19. These receptors are not linked to any known antigen. Treatment: approximately nine-day PBMC culture with coronavirus spike peptide pools or control peptides (ViraFEST assay). Sequence data for DNA of cultured CD4+ T cells were generated by the Oncomine TCR Beta short-read assay. From the PCR reads, TCRdb called clonotypes with MiXCR, one entry per CDR3 protein. This table has under 15,000 distinct CDR3 sequences, roughly 56% appearing once. Sequenced material: CD4+ T cells from blood, cultured in vitro. The source is a human donor who had recovered from COVID-19.

This clonotype was recorded a few times. The V and J genes are TRBV25-1 and TRBJ1-1; 10 positions agree with TRBD1. The length of the CDR3 is 16 residues. Germline-derived CDR1 and CDR2 are MGHDK and SYGVNS. After removal of 3 bases from V and 0 bases from J, the junction contained 4 bases not matched to a gene. Here the CDR3 reads CASSDRQGALNTEAFF. The CDR3 nucleotides read TGTGCCAGCAGTGACCGACAGGGGGCGCTGAACACTGAAGCTTTCTTT. Full variable domain (missing parts from reference TRBV25-1 and TRBJ1-1): EADIYQTPRYLVIGTGKKITLECSQTMGHDKMYWYQQDPGMELHLIHYSYGVNSTEKGDLSSESTVSRIRTEHFPLTLESARPSHTSQYLCASSDRQGALNTEAFFGQGTRLTVV.

In its sample, this clonotype is large (0.1 to 1%). The CDR3 loop is CASSERQGTEAFF. The CDR3 DNA sequence: TGCGCCAGCAGTGAGCGGCAGGGGACTGAAGCTTTCTTT. The rearrangement links TRBV10-1 to TRBJ1-1, with D perhaps TRBD1 (6 bases). V dropped 2 bases and J dropped 5 bases, with 9 bases sitting between them. The CDR3 covers 13 residues. Germline loops: CDR1 WNHNN, CDR2 SYGVQD (reference sequence).

The rearrangement links TRBV10-2 to TRBJ2-7; no clear D. The V end lost 0 bases, the J end lost 9 bases, and 15 bases lay between the germline ends. This CDR3 spans 14 amino acids. CDR1 and CDR2 from the germline V gene are WSHSY and SAAADI. The CDR3, as DNA: TGCGCCAGCAGTGAGTCTTTGCCTCCTCTACGGCAGTACTTC. Translation: CASSESLPPLRQYF.

The chain combines TRBV30 with TRBJ1-6; D ambiguous. The CDR3 is 15 residues long. Germline V gene sequence: CDR1 GTSNPN, CDR2 SVGIG (reference sequence). The ends were cut back, 5 bases at V and 4 bases at J, with 15 bases in the middle. This chain's CDR3 is CAWGLKRVYNSPLHF. DNA for the CDR3: TGTGCCTGGGGCCTTAAACGGGTTTATAATTCACCCCTCCACTTT.

This clonotype has a single count. The V gene is TRBV28, the J gene TRBJ2-5; weak D call: TRBD1 (6 bases). Germline V CDR1 and CDR2: MDHEN, SYDVKM. V shed 5 bases and J shed 5 bases, with 15 bases lying between them. The CDR3 contains 14 residues. CDR3 in DNA: TGTGCCAGCAGTGCGCCAGGGGTTTTGGAGACCCAGTACTTC. Amino acids: CASSAPGVLETQYF.

The chain has TRBV20-1 and TRBJ2-7, with 13 bases fitting TRBD2. Germline V gene sequence: CDR1 DFQATT, CDR2 SNEGSKA (reference sequence). With V trimmed by 2 bases and J by 5 bases, 24 bases remained unmatched. The CDR3 is 21 residues long. The DNA of the CDR3 is TGCAGTGCTAGACCTGCTTTTTGGACTAGCGGGAGAGATGTAGGCTCGGACGAGCAGTACTTC. It translates to CSARPAFWTSGRDVGSDEQYF.

The chain joins TRBV6-5 to TRBJ1-5, with D hard to call. The CDR3 is made up of 13 amino acids. The germline V gene has CDR1 MNHEY and CDR2 SVGAGI. V lost 2 bases to trimming and J lost 4 bases, with 6 bases between them. CDR3 sequence (DNA): TGTGCCAGCAGTTACGCGGCAAATCAGCCCCAGCATTTT. Residues: CASSYAANQPQHF.

The chain links TRBV5-1 to TRBJ2-5, with a weak D call TRBD2 (6 bases). This CDR3 has 14 residues. With 4 bases removed from V and 2 bases from J, the gap between germline ends came to 12 bases. The germline V gene encodes CDR1 SGHRS and CDR2 YFSETQ. The CDR3 region is CASSTGLTQETQYF. The DNA of the CDR3 is TGCGCCAGCAGCACAGGACTAACTCAAGAGACCCAGTACTTC.

This clonotype was recorded a few times. This sequence joins TRBV20-1 and TRBJ2-3, with D perhaps TRBD1 (5 bases). This CDR3 is 15 amino acids long. V lost 3 bases and J 1 base, leaving 14 bases between the germline ends. CDR1 is DFQATT, CDR2 SNEGSKA, per germline (reference sequence). This CDR3 reads CSASRQGMGTDTQYF. CDR3 in DNA: TGCAGTGCTAGTCGGCAGGGTATGGGCACAGATACGCAGTATTTT.

CDR3 sequence (DNA): TGTGCCAGCAGTGAAGCGACCTCAGGGCAGGGGGCTGGCGAGCAGTACTTC. This codes for CASSEATSGQGAGEQYF. The rearrangement joins TRBV2 to TRBJ2-7; 8 bases map to TRBD1. Germline V gene sequence: CDR1 SNHLY, CDR2 FYNNEI. The CDR3 sequence is 17 residues long. Trimming cost V 0 bases and J 6 bases; bases outside gene matches: 13.

CDR3: CSAREDRGGADTQYF. CDR3 sequence (DNA): TGCAGTGCTAGAGAGGACAGGGGTGGAGCAGATACGCAGTATTTT. The chain is built from TRBV20-1 and TRBJ2-3, with 9 bases that match TRBD1. Germline-derived CDR1 and CDR2 are DFQATT and SNEGSKA (reference sequence). The ends lost 0 bases at V and 4 bases at J; junction bases unmatched: 5. The CDR3 covers 15 residues.

The chain employs TRBV20-1 and TRBJ2-2; possibly TRBD1 for D (6 bases). The length of the CDR3 is 16 residues. The V and J ends lost 3 bases and 1 base respectively, with 15 bases between them. Germline V gene sequence: CDR1 DFQATT, CDR2 SNEGSKA (reference sequence). The CDR3 protein is CSASGTSARNTGELFF. In DNA form, the CDR3 reads TGCAGTGCTAGTGGGACATCAGCTCGGAACACCGGGGAGCTGTTTTTT.

V usage is TRBV21-1 and J usage is TRBJ2-1; the table's D gene call, TRBD2, was not cross checked with the DNA. TRBV21-1 corresponds to a pseudogene. This CDR3 is 18 amino acids long. This CDR3 reads CASSSQGLAGPSYNEQFF. The DNA for the CDR3 is TGTGCCAGCAGCTCCCAGGGGCTAGCGGGCCCCTCCTACAATGAGCAGTTCTTC.

The chain links TRBV11-3 to TRBJ2-2, with TRBD1 matching over 9 bases. The germline V gene encodes CDR1 SGHNT and CDR2 YENEEA. Losses at the gene ends were 0 bases for V and 10 bases for J; bases not matched to a gene: 9. The CDR3 extends over 16 amino acids. The CDR3 protein is CASSLDPGTGPSELFF. The CDR3 nucleotides read TGTGCCAGCAGCTTAGATCCCGGGACAGGGCCCTCGGAGCTGTTTTTT.

The V call is TRBV24-1, the J call TRBJ2-5, with D tentatively TRBD1 or TRBD2 (7 bases each). The CDR3 is 16 residues long. Deletions cut 3 bases from V and 2 bases from J, with 15 bases between. Per germline, CDR1 KGHDR and CDR2 SFDVKD. The CDR3 region has the DNA TGTGCCACCAGTGATCCAAATCAGGGGGGGCAAGAGACCCAGTACTTC. It is translated as CATSDPNQGGQETQYF.

The genes are TRBV6-2 or TRBV6-3 and TRBJ1-5, with D possibly being TRBD1 (6 bases). The V and J ends lost 8 bases and 3 bases respectively, with 14 bases between them. The CDR3 consists of 14 residues. CDR1 and CDR2 from the germline V gene are MNHEY and SVGEGT. The CDR3 DNA is TGTGCCAGCGGTCAGGACAGTCCCAATCAGCCCCAGCATTTT. Translated: CASGQDSPNQPQHF.

The V call is TRBV7-6, the J call TRBJ2-1, with D unresolved. Trimming left V 2 bases short and J 9 bases short, with 5 bases between. Germline V gene sequence: CDR1 SGHVS, CDR2 FNYEAQ. This CDR3 has 11 amino acids. In DNA, the CDR3 is TGTGCCAGCAGCTTAAGTGGTGAGCAGTTCTTC. Amino acid sequence: CASSLSGEQFF.

V and J are TRBV12-3 or TRBV12-4 and TRBJ2-7; TRBD2 agrees at 7 bases. This CDR3 region has 14 residues. Unmatched junction bases numbered 7, after V lost 6 bases and J lost 2 bases. The DNA of the CDR3 is TGTGCCAGCAGCACAAGCGGGGCCCCCTACGAGCAGTACTTC. Its protein product is CASSTSGAPYEQYF.

The V and J genes are TRBV28 and TRBJ1-5; a weak D match, TRBD1 (5 bases). Per germline, CDR1 MDHEN and CDR2 SYDVKM. The V and J ends lost 2 bases and 0 bases respectively, with 11 bases between them. This CDR3 comprises 16 residues. The CDR3 DNA follows: TGTGCCAGCAGTTTAAGTGGCAGGGATAGCAATCAGCCCCAGCATTTT. It specifies CASSLSGRDSNQPQHF.

This rearrangement joins TRBV20-1 to TRBJ2-2, with D possibly being TRBD2 (6 bases). Per the germline V gene, CDR1 is DFQATT and CDR2 is SNEGSKA (reference sequence). This CDR3 has 14 amino acids. The V gene lost 1 base and the J gene lost 2 bases, with 8 bases spanning the gap. This CDR3 is CSARVGGNTGELFF. CDR3 nucleotide sequence: TGCAGTGCTAGAGTGGGAGGAAACACCGGGGAGCTGTTTTTT.

The chain couples TRBV20-1 to TRBJ1-5, with 7 bases matching TRBD1. The CDR3 runs to 15 residues. The J segment lost 3 bases and the V segment lost 5 bases, leaving 10 bases of the junction unmatched. CDR1 DFQATT and CDR2 SNEGSKA come from the germline V gene (reference sequence). The CDR3 spells CSAFPPGQHNQPQHF. In DNA form, the CDR3 reads TGCAGTGCTTTTCCCCCGGGACAGCACAATCAGCCCCAGCATTTT.

The chain employs TRBV19 and TRBJ2-7; the match to TRBD1 covers 9 bases. The CDR3 consists of 13 residues. The V and J ends lost 11 bases and 6 bases, in that order; junction bases with no gene match: 11. CDR1 LNHDA and CDR2 SQIVND come from the germline V gene (reference sequence). In DNA form, the CDR3 reads TGTGCCGTACAGGGGGCTCAACGCTCCGAGCAGTACTTC. It codes for CAVQGAQRSEQYF.

The CDR3 DNA reads TGCAGTGCGGGGGGAACAGGGTCTACAGATACGCAGTATTTT. Its protein product is CSAGGTGSTDTQYF. The V gene is TRBV20-1, the J gene TRBJ2-3; D possibly matches TRBD1 or TRBD2 (6 bases each). Trimming shortened V by 6 bases and J by 3 bases, and 16 bases separated the two germline ends. This CDR3 is built from 14 residues. From germline, CDR1 is DFQATT and CDR2 SNEGSKA (reference sequence).

This chain links TRBV18 with TRBJ2-3; D gene unclear. V dropped 1 base and J dropped 3 bases, with 11 bases sitting between them. CDR1 and CDR2 (germline): KGHSH, LQKENI. CDR3 length: 15 residues. The CDR3 nucleotides read TGTGCCAGCTCACCACGCAACCTCGGAACAGATACGCAGTATTTT. This sequence encodes CASSPRNLGTDTQYF.

This clonotype was detected once. V usage is TRBV2 and J usage is TRBJ1-2; no definite D call. The CDR3 extends over 11 amino acids. V lost 8 bases and J lost 8, with 12 bases in between. The germline V gene has CDR1 SNHLY and CDR2 FYNNEI. Written as DNA, the CDR3 is TGTGCCAGCCACGTATCACGCGGCTACACCTTC. Its protein is CASHVSRGYTF.

This chain's CDR3 is CSAGVTGETDTQYF. For the CDR3, the DNA is TGCAGTGCTGGAGTGACAGGGGAAACAGATACGCAGTATTTT. The chain has TRBV20-1 and TRBJ2-3; 8 positions match TRBD1. The germline V gene encodes CDR1 DFQATT and CDR2 SNEGSKA (reference sequence). The junction had 7 bases not matched to a gene; V was cut back by 5 bases and J by 3 bases. The CDR3 consists of 14 residues.

The chain combines TRBV7-2 with TRBJ1-2; D is perhaps TRBD1 (5 bases). Germline V gene sequence: CDR1 SGHTA, CDR2 FQGNSA. The CDR3 is 14 residues long. V was trimmed by 3 bases and J by 2 bases, leaving 10 bases between them. The CDR3 sequence: CASSFSRDNYGYTF. In DNA form, the CDR3 reads TGTGCCAGCAGCTTTTCCCGGGACAACTATGGCTACACCTTC.

This chain links TRBV27 with TRBJ1-2; TRBD1 agrees at 7 bases. This CDR3 comprises 14 residues. Germline loops: CDR1 MNHEY, CDR2 SMNVEV (reference sequence). V shed 5 bases and J 4 bases; nucleotides not matched to a gene: 7. DNA for the CDR3: TGTGCCAGCAGTCCGGACAGGATGGGCTATGGCTACACCTTC. It encodes CASSPDRMGYGYTF.

The chain couples TRBV20-1 to TRBJ1-5, with D hard to call. V was clipped by 0 bases and J by 5 bases, with 14 bases between them. The CDR3 is 15 amino acids. CDR1 DFQATT and CDR2 SNEGSKA come from the germline V gene (reference sequence). In nucleotides, the CDR3 is TGCAGTGCTAGAGATAGCCGCGGATCCGATCAGCCCCAGCATTTT. Its translation: CSARDSRGSDQPQHF.

This clonotype was recorded a few times. V is TRBV12-3 or TRBV12-4 and J is TRBJ1-1; maybe TRBD1 (5 bases). The CDR3 totals 11 residues. V was trimmed by 8 bases and J by 5 bases, leaving 9 bases between them. The CDR3 is CASDRGTEAFF. The CDR3 nucleotides read TGTGCCAGCGATCGGGGGACTGAAGCTTTCTTT.

The count of this clonotype is one. This rearrangement joins TRBV7-3 to TRBJ2-3; 8 nucleotides align to TRBD1. Germline loops: CDR1 SGHTA, CDR2 FQGTGA. The V and J ends lost 5 bases and 6 bases, in that order; junction bases with no gene match: 7. This CDR3 has 14 residues. Written as DNA, the CDR3 is TGTGCCAGCAGCCCGTGGGACAGGTCCGATACGCAGTATTTT. Translating gives CASSPWDRSDTQYF.

The chain has TRBV28 and TRBJ1-2, with D tentatively TRBD1 (5 bases). V shed 1 base and J shed 2 bases, with 5 bases lying between them. The CDR3 extends over 13 amino acids. CDR1 and CDR2 (germline): MDHEN, SYDVKM. CDR3 residues: CASSLSGNYGYTF. Here the CDR3 DNA reads TGTGCCAGCAGTTTATCAGGGAACTATGGCTACACCTTC.